Below are 14 T cell receptor beta chains sequenced from a single sample in a study of cytomegalovirus exposure and HLA in healthy donors. PCR amplification relied on 60 Vbeta primers (plus 13 Jbeta primers). Generated by immunoSEQ multiplex PCR, the TCRdb table keeps only in-frame clones and is missing some. This table has under 150,000 clones, 80% appearing once. The source material was PBMCs. Receptor source: a male donor in good health and CMV-seronegative.

This sequence joins TRBV5-1 and TRBJ1-6; no firm D call. Trimming took 4 bases from V and 8 from J, leaving 16 bases between them. The CDR3 covers 15 residues. Per germline, CDR1 SGHRS and CDR2 YFSETQ. CDR3 protein: CASSQSTPRYSPLHF. The CDR3 region has the DNA TGCGCCAGCAGCCAATCGACACCGAGATATTCACCCCTCCACTTT.

V and J are TRBV9 and TRBJ2-1; D ambiguous. Per the germline V gene, CDR1 is SGDLS and CDR2 is YYNGEE. CDR3 length: 11 amino acids. Trimming removed 3 bases at V and 9 bases at J, with 7 bases between. The CDR3: CASSGRGEQFF. CDR3 coding DNA: TGTGCCAGCAGCGGTCGCGGTGAGCAGTTCTTC.

The CDR3 coding sequence is TGTGCCAGCAGCTTGAAGACAGGGCGCACTGAAGCTTTCTTT. Its protein product is CASSLKTGRTEAFF. The chain links TRBV5-6 to TRBJ1-1, with 7 nucleotides matching TRBD1. There are 14 residues in the CDR3. With V trimmed by 1 base and J by 4 bases, 4 bases remained unmatched. Germline V gene data show CDR1 as SGHDT and CDR2 as YYEEEE.

This sequence joins TRBV6-5 and TRBJ2-7; D is ambiguous. CDR3 length: 11 amino acids. The V end lost 6 bases, the J end lost 6 bases, and 9 bases lay between the germline ends. The germline CDR1 and CDR2 sequences are MNHEY and SVGAGI. Here the CDR3 reads CASSSASEQYF. In DNA form, the CDR3 reads TGTGCCAGCAGCTCCGCGAGCGAGCAGTACTTC.

V gene TRBV18 combines with J gene TRBJ2-3; D might be TRBD2 (6 bases). CDR1 and CDR2 from the germline V gene are KGHSH and LQKENI. The CDR3 runs to 15 residues. V was trimmed by 2 bases and J by 1 base, leaving 10 bases between them. The chain's CDR3 is CASSPSGGGTDTQYF. The CDR3 DNA follows: TGTGCCAGCTCACCATCTGGCGGGGGCACAGATACGCAGTATTTT.

Only a few counts were recorded for this clone. The chain couples TRBV2 to TRBJ1-1; D possibly corresponds to TRBD1 (6 bases). The CDR3 has 13 amino acids. Germline CDR1 SNHLY, CDR2 FYNNEI. V was pared by 11 bases and J by 2 bases, with 15 bases between. In DNA, the CDR3 is TGTGCCCTTAAGACAGGTGGAAACACTGAAGCTTTCTTT. It codes for CALKTGGNTEAFF.

The chain has TRBV4-2 and TRBJ2-1, with TRBD2 matching over 14 bases. This CDR3 has 19 amino acids. CDR1 is LGHNA, CDR2 YNFKEQ, per germline. V shed 3 bases, J shed 4 bases, and the junction held 11 bases outside the gene matches. This chain's CDR3 is CASSQTTSGLAGEYNEQFF. CDR3 in DNA: TGTGCCAGCAGCCAGACTACTTCGGGACTAGCGGGAGAGTACAATGAGCAGTTCTTC.

This clone is a singleton in its sample. The chain recombines TRBV7-9 with TRBJ1-2; D uncertain. This CDR3 is 12 amino acids long. Trimming shortened V by 1 base and J by 8 bases, and 8 bases separated the two germline ends. CDR1 and CDR2 from the germline V gene are SEHNR and FQNEAQ (reference sequence). CDR3 region: CASSLDEAGYTF. The CDR3 bases are TGTGCCAGCAGCTTAGACGAGGCCGGCTACACCTTC.

The DNA of the CDR3 is TGTGCCTGGAGTCGGACAGGGATAACCTATGGCTACACCTTC. Amino acid sequence: CAWSRTGITYGYTF. The chain has TRBV30 and TRBJ1-2, with 8 bases that match TRBD1. Per the germline V gene, CDR1 is GTSNPN and CDR2 is SVGIG (reference sequence). V gave up 2 bases and J gave up 4 bases; unmatched junction bases: 6. This CDR3 has 14 residues.

The V gene is TRBV2, the J gene TRBJ2-2; 9 nucleotides align to TRBD2. Germline CDR1 is SNHLY and CDR2 is FYNNEI. After removal of 7 bases from V and 1 base from J, the junction contained 4 bases not matched to a gene. The CDR3 length is 15 residues. CDR3 nucleotides: TGTGCCAGCACCCGACTAGCGGTGAACACCGGGGAGCTGTTTTTT. This translates into CASTRLAVNTGELFF. The entire variable domain, with the rest obtained from reference TRBV2 and TRBJ2-2, is as follows: EPEVTQTPSHQVTQMGQEVILRCVPISNHLYFYWYRQILGQKVEFLVSFYNNEISEKSEIFDDQFSVERPDGSNFTLKIRSTKLEDSAMYFCASTRLAVNTGELFFGEGSRLTVL.

CDR3 nucleotide sequence: TGTGCCAGCAGCTTGGGACTAGCGGGCCGCTCTGACGAGCAGTACTTC. Amino acid sequence: CASSLGLAGRSDEQYF. The chain has TRBV5-4 and TRBJ2-7, with 10 positions matching TRBD2. The germline V gene encodes CDR1 SGHNT and CDR2 YYREEE (reference sequence). The CDR3 is made up of 16 amino acids. The junction had 8 bases not matched to a gene; V was cut back by 0 bases and J by 5 bases. The whole variable domain, remainder taken from reference TRBV5-4 and TRBJ2-7, is ETGVTQSPTHLIKTRGQQVTLRCSSQSGHNTVSWYQQALGQGPQFIFQYYREEENGRGNFPPRFSGLQFPNYSSELNVNALELDDSALYLCASSLGLAGRSDEQYFGPGTRLTVT.

This clone was picked up a small number of times. The rearrangement links TRBV5-1 to TRBJ2-1; TRBD2 is a possible D gene (6 bases). Per the germline V gene, CDR1 is SGHRS and CDR2 is YFSETQ. Trimming took 2 bases from V and 7 from J, leaving 16 bases between them. CDR3 length: 15 amino acids. The CDR3 spells CASSFTGSVKNEQFF. CDR3 sequence (DNA): TGCGCCAGCAGCTTTACCGGGAGTGTTAAAAATGAGCAGTTCTTC.

This clone was seen a few times. V usage is TRBV25-1 and J usage is TRBJ2-3; the match to TRBD2 covers 9 bases. The CDR3 runs 15 residues. The V segment lost 3 bases and the J segment 4 bases; nucleotides outside the gene matches: 5. Germline values: CDR1 MGHDK, CDR2 SYGVNS. CDR3 amino acids: CASSDAGGGSDTQYF. DNA for the CDR3: TGTGCCAGCAGTGATGCGGGGGGGGGCTCAGATACGCAGTATTTT.

This clone was picked up a small number of times. CDR3 DNA: TGTGCCAGTAGTCCCGGCTCCGGACAGGGTCTTCAGCCCCAGCATTTT. This codes for CASSPGSGQGLQPQHF. This sequence joins TRBV19 and TRBJ1-5; 8 bases fit TRBD1. Germline trimming cut 5 bases from V and 6 bases from J; bases unmatched to any gene: 12. Looked up from germline, CDR1 is LNHDA and CDR2 is SQIVND (reference sequence). This CDR3 has 16 residues.